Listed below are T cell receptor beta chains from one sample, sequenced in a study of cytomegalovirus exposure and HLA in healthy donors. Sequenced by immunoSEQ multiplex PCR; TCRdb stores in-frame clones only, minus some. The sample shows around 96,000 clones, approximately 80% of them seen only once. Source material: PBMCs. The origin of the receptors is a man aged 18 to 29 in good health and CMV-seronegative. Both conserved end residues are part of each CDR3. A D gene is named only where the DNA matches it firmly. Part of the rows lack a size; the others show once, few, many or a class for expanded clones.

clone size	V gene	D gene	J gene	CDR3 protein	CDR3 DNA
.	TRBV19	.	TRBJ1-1	CACEGMNTEAFF	TGTGCCTGTGAGGGTATGAACACTGAAGCTTTCTTT
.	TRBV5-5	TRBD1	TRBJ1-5	CASSFSPGQGYNQPQHF	TGTGCCAGCAGCTTCTCACCGGGACAGGGATACAATCAGCCCCAGCATTTT
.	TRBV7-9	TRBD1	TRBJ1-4	CSSSLATGVTNEKLFF	TGTTCCAGCAGCTTAGCGACAGGGGTGACTAATGAAAAACTGTTTTTT
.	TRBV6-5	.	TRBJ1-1	CASSPVPNTEAFF	TGTGCCAGCAGCCCGGTACCTAACACTGAAGCTTTCTTT
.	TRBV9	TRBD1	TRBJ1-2	CASSFIGTESYGYTF	TGTGCCAGCAGCTTTATCGGGACAGAAAGTTATGGCTACACCTTC
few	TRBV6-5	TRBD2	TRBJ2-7	CASSLTSGGADEQYF	TGTGCCAGCAGCCTGACTAGCGGGGGGGCCGACGAGCAGTACTTC
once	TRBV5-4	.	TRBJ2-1	CASSLAGRTNEQFF	TGTGCCAGCAGCTTGGCAGGTCGAACCAATGAGCAGTTCTTC
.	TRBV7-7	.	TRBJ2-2	CASSLWGETGELFF	TGTGCTAGCAGCTTGTGGGGGGAAACCGGGGAGCTGTTTTTT
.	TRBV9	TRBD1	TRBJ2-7	CASSVVGQGGEQYF	TGTGCCAGCAGCGTAGTGGGACAGGGGGGGGAGCAGTACTTC
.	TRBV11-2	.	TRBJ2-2	CASSLRHRSTGELFF	TGTGCCAGCAGCCTCCGGCACAGGTCCACCGGGGAGCTGTTTTTT
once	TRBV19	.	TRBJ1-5	CAISGTRGSHQPQHF	TGTGCCATCTCCGGAACCAGGGGCAGTCATCAGCCCCAGCATTTT
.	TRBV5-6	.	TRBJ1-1	CAPYQTANTEAFF	TGTGCCCCCTACCAGACAGCGAACACTGAAGCTTTCTTT
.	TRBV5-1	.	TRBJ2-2	CASSLNTANTGELFF	TGCGCCAGCAGCTTGAACACCGCGAACACCGGGGAGCTGTTTTTT
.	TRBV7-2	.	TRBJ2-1	CASIRGGLGDNEQFF	TGTGCCAGCATCCGGGGAGGACTCGGGGACAATGAGCAGTTCTTC
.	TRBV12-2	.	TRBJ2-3	CASRLASGGRDDTQYF	TGTGCAAGTCGCTTAGCAAGCGGGGGGAGGGATGATACGCAGTATTTT
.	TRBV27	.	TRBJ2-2	CASSPSSRLVGPGELFF	TGTGCCAGCAGTCCATCCTCGAGACTAGTAGGCCCCGGGGAGCTGTTTTTT
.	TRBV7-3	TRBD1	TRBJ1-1	CASSPGQGVAEAFF	TGTGCCAGCAGCCCAGGACAGGGGGTGGCTGAAGCTTTCTTT
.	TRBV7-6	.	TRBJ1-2	CASSLGGSTEYGYTF	TGTGCCAGCAGCTTAGGGGGCTCCACTGAGTATGGCTACACCTTC
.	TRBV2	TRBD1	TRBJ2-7	CASSGDRGRYEQYF	TGTGCCAGCAGTGGGGACAGGGGTCGCTACGAGCAGTACTTC
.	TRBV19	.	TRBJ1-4	CASSLSGAGEKLFF	TGTGCCAGTAGTCTGTCAGGGGCAGGGGAAAAACTGTTTTTT
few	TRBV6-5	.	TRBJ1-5	CASSPRENQPQHF	TGTGCCAGCAGCCCGAGGGAAAATCAGCCCCAGCATTTT
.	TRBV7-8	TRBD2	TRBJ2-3	CASSLWTSGTDTQYF	TGTGCCAGCAGCTTATGGACTAGCGGCACAGATACGCAGTATTTT
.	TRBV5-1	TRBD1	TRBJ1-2	CASSARTGGAGYTF	TGCGCCAGCAGCGCCAGGACAGGGGGGGCTGGCTACACCTTC
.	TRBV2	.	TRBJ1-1	CASSTGSNTEAFF	TGTGCCAGCAGCACAGGGTCGAACACTGAAGCTTTCTTT
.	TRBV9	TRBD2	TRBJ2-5	CASSVRPGLQETQYF	TGTGCCAGCAGCGTTCGTCCGGGACTACAAGAGACCCAGTACTTC
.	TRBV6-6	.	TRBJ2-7	CASNYAPTPYEQYF	TGTGCCAGCAATTACGCCCCAACCCCCTACGAACAGTACTTC
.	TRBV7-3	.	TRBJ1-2	CASSPAAGVDGYTF	TGTGCCAGCAGCCCGGCGGCAGGGGTTGATGGCTACACCTTC
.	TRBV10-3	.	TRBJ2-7	CAAHGTDAYEQYF	TGTGCCGCTCACGGGACTGATGCATACGAGCAGTACTTC
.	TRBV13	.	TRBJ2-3	CASSPSAPQKTSTDTQYF	TGTGCCAGCAGCCCCTCGGCTCCACAGAAAACTAGCACAGATACGCAGTATTTT
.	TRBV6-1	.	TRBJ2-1	CASSVAGESDEQFF	TGTGCCAGCAGTGTGGCAGGGGAGTCGGATGAGCAGTTCTTC
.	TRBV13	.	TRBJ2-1	CASSLRSSRGDEQFF	TGTGCCAGCAGCTTAAGGTCTAGCCGGGGAGATGAGCAGTTCTTC
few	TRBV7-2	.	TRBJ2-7	CASSLLGVRYEQYF	TGTGCCAGCAGCCTCCTAGGGGTAAGGTACGAGCAGTACTTC
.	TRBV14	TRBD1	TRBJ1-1	CASSQDVGGEGTEAFF	TGTGCCAGCAGCCAAGATGTAGGGGGCGAAGGTACTGAAGCTTTCTTT
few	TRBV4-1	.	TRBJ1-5	CASSQDLHGQPQHF	TGCGCCAGCAGCCAAGATCTTCACGGTCAGCCCCAGCATTTT
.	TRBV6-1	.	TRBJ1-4	CASESPGSEKLFF	TGTGCCAGCGAATCGCCGGGGAGTGAAAAACTGTTTTTT